Listed below are T cell receptor beta chains from one sample, sequenced in a study of blood T cells in healthy people across ages. Each CDR3 protein is one row after TCRdb ran MiXCR on the 5' RACE reads. Among over 950,000 distinct CDR3 sequences, about two fifths were seen once, and the ten largest hold around 12%. The sequencing sample was made of blood. The receptor source for this set is a man between 18 and 29 years old in good health. Both conserved end residues are part of each CDR3. The D gene is left open where the match is weak. Expanded clones get a size class; other rows say once, few or many, or leave the size out.

j_gene: TRBJ2-2
d_gene: -
abundance: once
v_gene: TRBV12-3/TRBV12-4
CDR3nt: TGTGCCAGCAGTTCCCCGGGACGCCCGAACACCGGGGAGCTGTTTTTT
CDR3aa: CASSSPGRPNTGELFF

j_gene: TRBJ2-7
d_gene: TRBD2
abundance: -
v_gene: TRBV9
CDR3nt: TGTGCCAGCAGCGTTAGGGAGGGGCCACTTTCCTACAATGAGCAGTACTTC
CDR3aa: CASSVREGPLSYNEQYF

j_gene: TRBJ2-1
d_gene: TRBD1
abundance: -
v_gene: TRBV6-5
CDR3nt: TGTGCCAGCAGTACCGGGACAGGGCCCTACAATGAGCAGTTCTTC
CDR3aa: CASSTGTGPYNEQFF

j_gene: TRBJ1-2
d_gene: -
abundance: few
v_gene: TRBV7-2
CDR3nt: TGTGCCAGCAGTCAGAAAGCGGACTTAGGGGGCTACACCTTC
CDR3aa: CASSQKADLGGYTF

j_gene: TRBJ1-1
d_gene: TRBD1
abundance: few
v_gene: TRBV12-3/TRBV12-4
CDR3nt: TGTGCCAGTAGGACAGGGAAGCACACTGAAGCTTTCTTT
CDR3aa: CASRTGKHTEAFF

j_gene: TRBJ1-4
d_gene: -
abundance: -
v_gene: TRBV20-1
CDR3nt: TGCAGTGCTATTCGTCCCGTACAGGGTGAAAAACTGTTTTTT
CDR3aa: CSAIRPVQGEKLFF

j_gene: TRBJ2-1
d_gene: TRBD1
abundance: -
v_gene: TRBV20-1
CDR3nt: TGCAGTGCTCTTACCGGGACAGGGAGATACAATGAGCAGTTCTTC
CDR3aa: CSALTGTGRYNEQFF

j_gene: TRBJ1-2
d_gene: -
abundance: -
v_gene: TRBV12-3/TRBV12-4
CDR3nt: TGTGCCAGCAGTTTATCGGCGGGCACCTACTATGGCTACACCTTC
CDR3aa: CASSLSAGTYYGYTF

j_gene: TRBJ2-7
d_gene: -
abundance: many
v_gene: TRBV6-5
CDR3nt: TGTGCCAGCGGTTGTATTCTGTACTTC
CDR3aa: CASGCILYF

j_gene: TRBJ1-2
d_gene: -
abundance: -
v_gene: TRBV6-5
CDR3nt: TGTGCCAGCTCAACCAGGGGCGGAGGGAAAGGCTACACCTTC
CDR3aa: CASSTRGGGKGYTF

j_gene: TRBJ1-2
d_gene: TRBD1
abundance: -
v_gene: TRBV11-2
CDR3nt: TGTGCCAGCAGCCGAGGGACAGGGGAACTATGCTACACCTTC
CDR3aa: CASSRGTGELCYTF

j_gene: TRBJ2-3
d_gene: TRBD1
abundance: few
v_gene: TRBV24-1
CDR3nt: TGTGCCACCAGTGCACAGGGGGATTTAGATACGCAGTATTTT
CDR3aa: CATSAQGDLDTQYF

j_gene: TRBJ2-2
d_gene: TRBD2
abundance: few
v_gene: TRBV28
CDR3nt: TGTGCCAGCAGTCCTAGCGGGGCGAACACCGGGGAGCTGTTTTTT
CDR3aa: CASSPSGANTGELFF

j_gene: TRBJ2-1
d_gene: -
abundance: few
v_gene: TRBV4-3
CDR3nt: TGCGCCAGCAGCCAAGACCTAGGATTGAATGAGCAGTTCTTC
CDR3aa: CASSQDLGLNEQFF

j_gene: TRBJ2-2
d_gene: -
abundance: few
v_gene: TRBV11-3
CDR3nt: TGTGCCAGTAGCACGGACGCCTTTGGGGAGCTGTTTTTT
CDR3aa: CASSTDAFGELFF

j_gene: TRBJ2-3
d_gene: TRBD2
abundance: -
v_gene: TRBV20-1
CDR3nt: TGCAGTGCTAGAGATACCCCCGGGCCTAGCGGGGGAGCGGATACGCAGTATTTT
CDR3aa: CSARDTPGPSGGADTQYF

j_gene: TRBJ2-5
d_gene: -
abundance: -
v_gene: TRBV27
CDR3nt: TGTGCCAGCCCAAATCCAGGTGGGAAGTTGTCGGAGACCCAGTACTTC
CDR3aa: CASPNPGGKLSETQYF

j_gene: TRBJ2-3
d_gene: -
abundance: few
v_gene: TRBV20-1
CDR3nt: TGCAGTGCTAGAGATCGATGGGGCACAGATACGCAGTATTTT
CDR3aa: CSARDRWGTDTQYF

j_gene: TRBJ1-1
d_gene: -
abundance: few
v_gene: TRBV29-1
CDR3nt: TGCAGCGTGGGCATGGGTGAAGCTTTCTTT
CDR3aa: CSVGMGEAFF

j_gene: TRBJ2-7
d_gene: -
abundance: -
v_gene: TRBV20-1
CDR3nt: TGCAGTGCTAGTCAACCCTCCTACAATGAGCAGTACTTC
CDR3aa: CSASQPSYNEQYF

j_gene: TRBJ1-2
d_gene: -
abundance: -
v_gene: TRBV4-1
CDR3nt: TGCGCCAGCAGCCAAGATCAGGGCGACTATGGCTACACCTTC
CDR3aa: CASSQDQGDYGYTF

j_gene: TRBJ2-1
d_gene: TRBD2
abundance: many
v_gene: TRBV20-1
CDR3nt: TGCAGTTCCTCCGCGGGACTAGGCTACAATGAGCAGTTCTTC
CDR3aa: CSSSAGLGYNEQFF

j_gene: TRBJ1-5
d_gene: TRBD1
abundance: once
v_gene: TRBV6-2/TRBV6-3
CDR3nt: TGTGCCAGCAGTTACTCGATGAACAGGGGGGGAAGCAATCAGCCCCAGCATTTT
CDR3aa: CASSYSMNRGGSNQPQHF

j_gene: TRBJ2-1
d_gene: -
abundance: -
v_gene: TRBV12-3/TRBV12-4
CDR3nt: TGTGCCAGCAGTTTATCCACAAACAAGGAGCAGTTCTTC
CDR3aa: CASSLSTNKEQFF

j_gene: TRBJ2-1
d_gene: TRBD1
abundance: many
v_gene: TRBV29-1
CDR3nt: TGCAGCGGGGACAGGTACGAATACAATGAGCAGTTCTTC
CDR3aa: CSGDRYEYNEQFF

j_gene: TRBJ1-1
d_gene: TRBD1
abundance: few
v_gene: TRBV29-1
CDR3nt: TGCAGCGGGGGACAGGGGATTATGAACACTGAAGCTTTCTTT
CDR3aa: CSGGQGIMNTEAFF

j_gene: TRBJ1-2
d_gene: -
abundance: few
v_gene: TRBV14
CDR3nt: TGTGCCAGCAGCCAAGAAAGGGCCGGAACCTATGGCTACACCTTC
CDR3aa: CASSQERAGTYGYTF

j_gene: TRBJ1-6
d_gene: -
abundance: -
v_gene: TRBV27
CDR3nt: TGTGCCAGCAGTGGGGCGGGCTCCTATAATTCACCCCTCCACTTT
CDR3aa: CASSGAGSYNSPLHF

j_gene: TRBJ2-1
d_gene: -
abundance: few
v_gene: TRBV7-8
CDR3nt: TGTGCCAGCAGATCCCCAGATTCGCAGCAGTTCTTC
CDR3aa: CASRSPDSQQFF

j_gene: TRBJ2-5
d_gene: TRBD2
abundance: -
v_gene: TRBV20-1
CDR3nt: TGCAGTGCTTCTCCGGGACTAGCGGGGGGGCCTCTCGAGACCCAGTACTTC
CDR3aa: CSASPGLAGGPLETQYF

j_gene: TRBJ1-1
d_gene: -
abundance: -
v_gene: TRBV6-2/TRBV6-3
CDR3nt: TGTGCCAGCAGATTAGGGCAGTTCCGTGAAGCTTTCTTT
CDR3aa: CASRLGQFREAFF

j_gene: TRBJ1-2
d_gene: TRBD1
abundance: few
v_gene: TRBV18
CDR3nt: TGTGCCAGCTCACAGGGGACAGAGGAGAGTTACACCTTC
CDR3aa: CASSQGTEESYTF

j_gene: TRBJ2-3
d_gene: TRBD2
abundance: many
v_gene: TRBV6-6
CDR3nt: TGTGCCAGCAGTTCCGGGACACGGGAGGGGGATACGCAGTATTTT
CDR3aa: CASSSGTREGDTQYF

j_gene: TRBJ2-6
d_gene: -
abundance: few
v_gene: TRBV6-2/TRBV6-3
CDR3nt: TGTGCCAGCAGTCAAGAAGGCAGGGGTAAACTCTCTGGGGCCAACGTCCTGACTTTC
CDR3aa: CASSQEGRGKLSGANVLTF

j_gene: TRBJ1-2
d_gene: TRBD1
abundance: -
v_gene: TRBV6-2/TRBV6-3
CDR3nt: TGTGCCAGCAGTTCCCAAATCCGGGACAGGGCTCCCTATGGCTACACCTTC
CDR3aa: CASSSQIRDRAPYGYTF

j_gene: TRBJ1-1
d_gene: -
abundance: few
v_gene: TRBV5-4
CDR3nt: TGTGCCAGCACCCCCGTTTGGGACAACACTGAAGCTTTCTTT
CDR3aa: CASTPVWDNTEAFF

j_gene: TRBJ1-3
d_gene: -
abundance: -
v_gene: TRBV7-9
CDR3nt: TGTGCCAGCAGCCCCCTCCGGGAGGGTTCTGGAAACACCATATATTTT
CDR3aa: CASSPLREGSGNTIYF

j_gene: TRBJ2-3
d_gene: -
abundance: few
v_gene: TRBV4-3
CDR3nt: TGCGCCAGCAGCCAAGGGAACAGTTTCGGCGGAGATACGCAGTATTTT
CDR3aa: CASSQGNSFGGDTQYF

j_gene: TRBJ1-2
d_gene: -
abundance: -
v_gene: TRBV12-3/TRBV12-4
CDR3nt: TGTGCCAGCAACCGAGGGGGGGTAAACTATGGCTACACCTTC
CDR3aa: CASNRGGVNYGYTF

j_gene: TRBJ1-5
d_gene: -
abundance: many
v_gene: TRBV7-2
CDR3nt: TGTGCCAGCAGCTGGGGACAAATCAATCAGCCCCAGCATTTT
CDR3aa: CASSWGQINQPQHF

j_gene: TRBJ1-2
d_gene: -
abundance: once
v_gene: TRBV3-1
CDR3nt: TGTGCCAGCAGCCAAGATGTGGCAGGGGCGTTTGGCTACACCTTC
CDR3aa: CASSQDVAGAFGYTF

j_gene: TRBJ2-1
d_gene: -
abundance: -
v_gene: TRBV5-1
CDR3nt: TGCGCCAGCAGTGAGACAGCGAACTACAATGAGCAGTTCTTC
CDR3aa: CASSETANYNEQFF

j_gene: TRBJ1-2
d_gene: -
abundance: -
v_gene: TRBV20-1
CDR3nt: TGCAGTGCTAGAGATCTGAGGGGGGGGGAGCGTGGCTACACCTTC
CDR3aa: CSARDLRGGERGYTF

j_gene: TRBJ1-2
d_gene: -
abundance: many
v_gene: TRBV5-1
CDR3nt: TGCGCCAGCAGCTTAAACAGTTTCTATGGCTACACCTTC
CDR3aa: CASSLNSFYGYTF

j_gene: TRBJ2-1
d_gene: TRBD2
abundance: -
v_gene: TRBV10-3
CDR3nt: TGTGCCACGAACGGAGGGGCTAGCGGGGGGCAAAGCTCCTACAATGAGCAGTTCTTC
CDR3aa: CATNGGASGGQSSYNEQFF

j_gene: TRBJ2-7
d_gene: TRBD2
abundance: -
v_gene: TRBV27
CDR3nt: TGTGCCAGCAGAGCCCTATCCGGGACTATTTATTTCAATGAGCAGTACTTC
CDR3aa: CASRALSGTIYFNEQYF

j_gene: TRBJ2-1
d_gene: -
abundance: many
v_gene: TRBV5-6
CDR3nt: TGTGCCAGCAGCTTAGCGAGTGAGCAGTTCTTC
CDR3aa: CASSLASEQFF

j_gene: TRBJ2-1
d_gene: TRBD1
abundance: few
v_gene: TRBV9
CDR3nt: TGTGCCAGCAGCGTAGGGTGGGACAGAGACATCTACAATGAGCAGTTCTTC
CDR3aa: CASSVGWDRDIYNEQFF

j_gene: TRBJ2-7
d_gene: -
abundance: -
v_gene: TRBV25-1
CDR3nt: TGTGCCAGCAGTGCCACCGACTACGAGCAGTACTTC
CDR3aa: CASSATDYEQYF

j_gene: TRBJ1-2
d_gene: -
abundance: -
v_gene: TRBV7-9
CDR3nt: TGTGCCAGCAGCTCCCCCCGTTCGGACCAACTTAACTATGGCTACACCTTC
CDR3aa: CASSSPRSDQLNYGYTF

j_gene: TRBJ1-3
d_gene: -
abundance: -
v_gene: TRBV4-2
CDR3nt: TGTGCCAGCAGGCCTACAGGGTCTGGAAACACCATATATTTT
CDR3aa: CASRPTGSGNTIYF

j_gene: TRBJ2-1
d_gene: TRBD2
abundance: few
v_gene: TRBV15
CDR3nt: TGTGCCACCAGCAGAGATCTCAGCGGGGGGGCGAATGAGCAGTTCTTC
CDR3aa: CATSRDLSGGANEQFF

j_gene: TRBJ2-5
d_gene: -
abundance: -
v_gene: TRBV7-2
CDR3nt: TGTGCCAGCACGCCCCGTACAGGAAACCAAGAGACCCAGTACTTC
CDR3aa: CASTPRTGNQETQYF

j_gene: TRBJ2-1
d_gene: -
abundance: -
v_gene: TRBV5-1
CDR3nt: TGCGCCAGCAGCGCGGTAGCAGGCAATGAGCAGTTCTTC
CDR3aa: CASSAVAGNEQFF

j_gene: TRBJ2-7
d_gene: TRBD2
abundance: few
v_gene: TRBV3-1
CDR3nt: TGTGCCAGCAGCCGCCAGGGACGAGCGGGAAACAATGAGCAGTACTTC
CDR3aa: CASSRQGRAGNNEQYF

j_gene: TRBJ2-1
d_gene: -
abundance: -
v_gene: TRBV14
CDR3nt: TGTGCCAGCAGCCTCACGGCGCATGAGCAGTTCTTC
CDR3aa: CASSLTAHEQFF

j_gene: TRBJ2-3
d_gene: -
abundance: -
v_gene: TRBV12-3/TRBV12-4
CDR3nt: TGTGCCAGCAAGGTGGGGGGCAACACAGATACGCAGTATTTT
CDR3aa: CASKVGGNTDTQYF

j_gene: TRBJ2-5
d_gene: -
abundance: few
v_gene: TRBV12-3/TRBV12-4
CDR3nt: TGTGCCAGCAGTGTAGTTGATTCCAATGAGCAGTACTTC
CDR3aa: CASSVVDSNEQYF

j_gene: TRBJ2-2
d_gene: -
abundance: -
v_gene: TRBV28
CDR3nt: TGTGCCAGCAGTTTTGTACGGGGGGCCGACACCGGGGAGCTGTTTTTT
CDR3aa: CASSFVRGADTGELFF